The source of this TCR beta chain is a study of blood T cell repertoires in COVID-19. In the study overall: Material from acute and convalescent COVID-19 was sourced from the United States, Italy and Spain.

Followed over time, Seattle patients had been enrolled while infection was active. As processed by the authors: Amplification from reference gene primers served as the basis for estimated nucleated cell counts. Clones were sequenced by immunoSEQ multiplex PCR, and TCRdb holds only the in-frame ones, with some missing. V and J calls and clone size are those listed in that table; D and trimming were worked out from the DNA. The sample records under 300,000 clones, over 90% being singletons. The germline CDR1 and CDR2 sequences are MNHEY and SVGAGI. The CDR3 has 13 amino acids. V was clipped by 4 bases and J by 11 bases, with 12 bases between them.

V usage is TRBV6-5 and J usage is TRBJ1-6, with D perhaps TRBD1 (5 bases). The source material was peripheral blood. The source of this sequence is a man aged 25 to 40 with COVID-19, enrolled during active disease. The CDR3 loop is CASSLGGDPPLHF. The DNA for the CDR3 is TGTGCCAGCAGTTTGGGGGGGGATCCACCCCTCCACTTT.